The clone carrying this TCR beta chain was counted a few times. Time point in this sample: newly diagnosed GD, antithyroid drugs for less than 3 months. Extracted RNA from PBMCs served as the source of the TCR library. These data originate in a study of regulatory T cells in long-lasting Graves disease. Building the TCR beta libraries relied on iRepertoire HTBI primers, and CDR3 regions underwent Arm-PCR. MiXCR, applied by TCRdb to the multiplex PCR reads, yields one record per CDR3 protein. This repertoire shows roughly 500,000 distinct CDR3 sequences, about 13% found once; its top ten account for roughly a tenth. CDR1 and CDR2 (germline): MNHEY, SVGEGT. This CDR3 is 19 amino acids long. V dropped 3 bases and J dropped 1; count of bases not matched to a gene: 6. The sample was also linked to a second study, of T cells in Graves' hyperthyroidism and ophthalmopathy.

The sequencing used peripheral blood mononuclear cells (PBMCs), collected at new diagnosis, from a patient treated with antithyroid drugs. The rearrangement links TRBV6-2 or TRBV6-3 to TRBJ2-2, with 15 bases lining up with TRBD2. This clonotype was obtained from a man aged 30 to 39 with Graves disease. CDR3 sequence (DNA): TGTGCCAGCAGTTATCCACGGACTAGCGGGAGGGTGAACACCGGGGAGCTGTTTTTT. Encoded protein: CASSYPRTSGRVNTGELFF.